This TCR beta chain was sequenced in a study of shared clonotypes between healthy human individuals. On this clone: Its target is not known.

The material for each subset, its genomic DNA, was split evenly across several immunoSEQ plates. Profiling relied on immunoSEQ multiplex PCR, and the TCRdb table lists in-frame clones only, not all of them. The data show more than 2,000,000 clones, over 85% seen once. This CDR3 region has 14 residues. Germline lookup yields CDR1 SEHNR and CDR2 FQNEAQ (reference sequence). The V and J ends lost 4 bases and 0 bases respectively, with 8 bases between them. Regarding the study as a whole: Compared with clonotypes that all four donors shared, non-shared clonotypes had lower generation probabilities.

Donors comprised only Caucasian adults living in Nashville, Tennessee. The TCR was taken from a man in his late teens or twenties in good health. Some clones in this sample may be carry-over from other donors' samples. Input material: naive CD4+ T cells from PBMCs. Subset: CD45RA+ positively selected. This chain links TRBV7-9 with TRBJ2-3; no clear D. The CDR3 loop reads CASSWGASTDTQYF. CDR3 nucleotides: TGTGCCAGCAGCTGGGGTGCTAGCACAGATACGCAGTATTTT.